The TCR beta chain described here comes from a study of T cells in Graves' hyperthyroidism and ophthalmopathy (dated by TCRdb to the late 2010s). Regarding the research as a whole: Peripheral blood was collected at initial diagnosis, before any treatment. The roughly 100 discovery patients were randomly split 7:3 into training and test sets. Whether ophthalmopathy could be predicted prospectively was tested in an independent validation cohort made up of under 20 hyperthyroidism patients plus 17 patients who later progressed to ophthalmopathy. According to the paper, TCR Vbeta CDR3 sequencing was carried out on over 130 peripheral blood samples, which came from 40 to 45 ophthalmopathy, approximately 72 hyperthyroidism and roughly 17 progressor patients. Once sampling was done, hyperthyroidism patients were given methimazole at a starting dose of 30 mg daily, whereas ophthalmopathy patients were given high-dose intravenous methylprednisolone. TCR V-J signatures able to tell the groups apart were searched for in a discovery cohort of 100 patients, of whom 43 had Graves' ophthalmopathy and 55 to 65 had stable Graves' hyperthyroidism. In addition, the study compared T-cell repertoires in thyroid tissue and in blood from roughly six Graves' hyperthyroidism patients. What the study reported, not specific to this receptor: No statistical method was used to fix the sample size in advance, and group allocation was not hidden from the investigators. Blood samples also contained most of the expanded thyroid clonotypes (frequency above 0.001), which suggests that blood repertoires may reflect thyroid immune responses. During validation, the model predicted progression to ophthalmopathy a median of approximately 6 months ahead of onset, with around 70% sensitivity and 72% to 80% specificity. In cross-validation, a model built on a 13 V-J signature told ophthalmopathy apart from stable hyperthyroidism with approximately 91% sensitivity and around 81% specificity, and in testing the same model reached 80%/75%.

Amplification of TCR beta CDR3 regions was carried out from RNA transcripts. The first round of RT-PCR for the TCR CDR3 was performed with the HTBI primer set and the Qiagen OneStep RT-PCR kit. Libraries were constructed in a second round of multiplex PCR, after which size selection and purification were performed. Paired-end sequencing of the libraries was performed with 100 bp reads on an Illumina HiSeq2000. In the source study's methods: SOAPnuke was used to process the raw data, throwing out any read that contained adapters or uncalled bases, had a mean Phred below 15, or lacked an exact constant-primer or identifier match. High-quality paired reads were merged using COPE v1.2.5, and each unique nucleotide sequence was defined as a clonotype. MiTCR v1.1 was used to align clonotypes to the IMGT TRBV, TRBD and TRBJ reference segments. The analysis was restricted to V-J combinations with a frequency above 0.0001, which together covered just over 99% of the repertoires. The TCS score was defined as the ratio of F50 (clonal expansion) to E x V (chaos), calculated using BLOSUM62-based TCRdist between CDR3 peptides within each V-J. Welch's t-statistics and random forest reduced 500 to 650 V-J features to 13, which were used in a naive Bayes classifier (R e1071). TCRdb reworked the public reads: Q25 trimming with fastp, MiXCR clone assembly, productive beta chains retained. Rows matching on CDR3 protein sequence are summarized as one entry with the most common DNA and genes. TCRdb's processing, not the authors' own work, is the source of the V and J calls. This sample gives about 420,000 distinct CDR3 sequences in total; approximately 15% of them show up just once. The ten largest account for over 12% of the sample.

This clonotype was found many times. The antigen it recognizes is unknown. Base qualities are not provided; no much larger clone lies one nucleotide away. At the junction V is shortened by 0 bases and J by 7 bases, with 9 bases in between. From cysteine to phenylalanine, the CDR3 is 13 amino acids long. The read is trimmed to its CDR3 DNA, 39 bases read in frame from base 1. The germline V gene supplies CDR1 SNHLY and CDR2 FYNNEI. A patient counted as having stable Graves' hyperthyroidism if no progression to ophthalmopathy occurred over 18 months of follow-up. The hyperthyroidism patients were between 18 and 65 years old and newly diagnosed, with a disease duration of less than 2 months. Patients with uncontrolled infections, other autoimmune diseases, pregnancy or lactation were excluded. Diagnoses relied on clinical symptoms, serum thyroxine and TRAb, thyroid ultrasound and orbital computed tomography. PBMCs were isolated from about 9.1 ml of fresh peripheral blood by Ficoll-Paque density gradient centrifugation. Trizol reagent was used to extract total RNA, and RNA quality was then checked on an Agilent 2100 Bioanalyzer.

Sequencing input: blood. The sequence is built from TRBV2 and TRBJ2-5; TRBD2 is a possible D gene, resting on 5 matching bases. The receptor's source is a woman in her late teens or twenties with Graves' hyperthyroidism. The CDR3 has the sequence CASSEAGDSTQYF. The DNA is TGTGCCAGCAGTGAAGCGGGAGATTCGACCCAGTACTTC.